This T cell receptor beta chain emerged from a study of blood T cell repertoires in COVID-19. Turning to the study itself: The United States, Italy and Spain were the sources of the acute and convalescent COVID-19 samples. PBMCs, B-cell-depleted T cells, or T cells provided the cDNA or gDNA that made up the material.

Per the study methods: From reference gene primer amplification, estimates of nucleated cell counts were derived. Method: immunoSEQ multiplex PCR; TCRdb's copy keeps in-frame clones and lacks some. The DNA gave D and trimming, while V, J and clone size come from that table. The sample has fewer than 110,000 clones; approximately 90% are singletons. The CDR3 totals 15 residues. V dropped 5 bases and J dropped 2 bases, with 13 bases sitting between them. Germline-derived CDR1 and CDR2 are SGHNT and YENEEA. Sequenced: peripheral blood. This TCR came from a woman aged 80 or over in a cohort sampled during active COVID-19. The chain is built from TRBV11-3 and TRBJ1-3; D call uncertain. The CDR3 region is CASSQFGEPGNTIYF. CDR3 DNA: TGTGCCAGCAGCCAATTTGGAGAGCCTGGAAACACCATATATTTT. The entire variable domain, with the rest obtained from reference TRBV11-3 and TRBJ1-3, is as follows: EAGVVQSPRYKIIEKKQPVAFWCNPISGHNTLYWYLQNLGQGPELLIRYENEEAVDDSQLPKDRFSAERLKGVDSTLKIQPAELGDSAVYLCASSQFGEPGNTIYFGEGSWLTVV.